Shown below are 2 T cell receptor beta chains from a single sample sequenced in a study of Ad26.COV2.S vaccination and SARS-CoV-2 variants. Indicated treatment: about 20 received Ad26.COV2.S at low or high dose, single or two shots; several received placebo; per-sample allocation not given. The investigators took samples on day 63 after the first vaccine or placebo injection. The assay was immunoSEQ multiplex PCR, and TCRdb's table has in-frame clones only and misses some. The sample records a few hundred thousand clones, around 93% being singletons. Material: peripheral blood, obtained in a trial of Ad26.COV2.S vaccine versus placebo. Receptor source: a person aged 18-60 years who received the Ad26.COV2.S COVID-19 vaccine or a placebo.

The V call is TRBV5-1, the J call TRBJ1-4; D is possibly TRBD1 (5 bases). Germline V gives CDR1 SGHRS, CDR2 YFSETQ. The V gene lost 0 bases and the J gene lost 7 bases, with 7 bases spanning the gap. The CDR3 extends over 13 amino acids. The CDR3 nucleotides read TGCGCCAGCAGCTTGGCAGGGAGTGAAAAACTGTTTTTT. Translation: CASSLAGSEKLFF.

In DNA form, the CDR3 reads TGTGCCAGCAGAAGCGGGGGGGCCGGCACAGATACGCAGTATTTT. It is translated as CASRSGGAGTDTQYF. The V call is TRBV6-5, the J call TRBJ2-3, with 10 bases identical to TRBD2. This CDR3 contains 15 residues. Germline V gene lookup returns CDR1 MNHEY and CDR2 SVGAGI. V lost 6 bases, J lost 1 base, and 4 bases stayed unmatched.